This TCR beta chain is from a study of cytomegalovirus exposure and HLA in healthy donors. General study results and limits: The TCR clusters that emerged in the first cohort tended, a later analysis found, to co-occur in the approximately 130 validation repertoires.

The repertoire was sequenced with immunoSEQ multiplex PCR; TCRdb's copy has only in-frame clones and lacks some. The data contain 100,000 to 120,000 clones, 88% of them singletons. Regarding this clone: Its target is not known.

This CDR3 has 17 amino acids. Specimen: PBMCs. This chain links TRBV21-1 with TRBJ1-6; the table assigns TRBD1, which was not confirmed against the DNA. TRBV21-1 is deemed a pseudogene. This sequence was found in a woman aged 25 to 39 in good health and CMV-seropositive. This chain's CDR3 is CASSKPKTAFYNSPLHF. In DNA, the CDR3 is TGTGCCAGCAGCAAACCCAAGACAGCCTTCTATAATTCACCCCTCCACTTT.